This T cell receptor beta chain stems from a study of T cell responses to AZD1222 COVID-19 vaccine. General study results and limits: Per reports, nearly half of all spike-specific TCRs target regions that are unmutated in variants. The donor group comprised mostly white British people and more females; the analysis possibly underestimated clonal diversity. Along spike, vaccine-associated CD4 TCRs were found throughout, with dominance at 160-218 and 743-854.

In regard to this clone: Its antigen is undetermined.

Sequencing was performed with immunoSEQ multiplex PCR; in TCRdb, only in-frame clones are kept and a portion is missing. This repertoire shows some 180,000 clones, roughly 94% found once; its top ten account for roughly 1.5%. The TCR comes from an adult who received the AZD1222 COVID-19 vaccine. Here the sequenced sample was peripheral blood, taken 28 days after the second AZD1222 dose.

The DNA for the CDR3 is TGTGCCAGCGGATCCGGGGGGCCCCCTTACGGAAAACTGTTTTTT. It specifies CASGSGGPPYGKLFF. The chain carries TRBV28 and TRBJ1-4, with a weak D call TRBD1 (6 bases). The V end was cut by 8 bases, the J end by 10 bases, with 23 bases between. CDR3 length equals 15 residues. The V gene's germline CDR1 is MDHEN and CDR2 SYDVKM.